This passage covers 11 T cell receptor beta chains from one sample sequenced in a study of cytomegalovirus exposure and HLA in healthy donors (dated by TCRdb to 2015 to 2018). Library method: the immunoSEQ multiplex PCR assay. The multiplex PCR relied on a mix of 60 forward primers for TCR Vbeta segments and 13 reverse primers for TCR Jbeta segments. In its TCRdb copy, this immuneACCESS table keeps in-frame sequences only and misses some clones. Where compared with another copy, unresolved V genes explain less than half of these, and the others have no known cause. For this sample there are about 200,000 clones; roughly 80% appear just once. The ten top clones hold 2.7% of the sample. Sample: PBMCs. The receptors come from a woman aged 35 to 49 in good health and CMV-seronegative.

The chain links TRBV30 to TRBJ2-7, with TRBD1 identical over 10 bases. Germline-derived CDR1 and CDR2 are GTSNPN and SVGIG (reference sequence). Trimming removed 4 bases from V and 7 bases from J; junction bases left unmatched: 13. The CDR3 length is 15 residues. The CDR3 here is CAWTSRGTGALEQYF. CDR3 DNA: TGTGCCTGGACCTCACGTGGGACAGGGGCCCTTGAGCAGTACTTC.

The rearrangement links TRBV2 to TRBJ2-3, with TRBD1 matching over 10 bases. Trimming took 2 bases from V and 4 from J; bases not matched to a gene: 3. Looked up from germline, CDR1 is SNHLY and CDR2 is FYNNEI. The CDR3 has 15 amino acids. The CDR3 region has the DNA TGTGCCAGCAGTGAACAGGGACAGGGGTCAGATACGCAGTATTTT. This sequence encodes CASSEQGQGSDTQYF.

The J gene is TRBJ1-2, the V gene TRBV19; D is ambiguous. The CDR3 runs 14 residues. Germline CDR1 LNHDA, CDR2 SQIVND (reference sequence). Trimming removed 11 bases from V and 6 bases from J, with 22 bases in between. The CDR3 DNA is TGTGCCTCAACCCTGCTCTATTCTTTCGATGGCTACACCTTC. Translation gives CASTLLYSFDGYTF.

This chain links TRBV11-1 with TRBJ2-1; 12 nucleotides line up with TRBD1. CDR3 length equals 14 residues. The J segment lost 9 bases and the V segment lost 9 bases, leaving 9 bases of the junction unmatched. Germline V gene data show CDR1 as SGHAT and CDR2 as FQDESV (reference sequence). The CDR3 coding sequence is TGTGCCAGTAAGGGGGGACAGGGGGCGCGTGAGCAGTTCTTC. Amino acids: CASKGGQGAREQFF.

The chain links TRBV28 to TRBJ2-7, with 7 bases fitting TRBD1. The V segment lost 4 bases and the J segment 1 base; nucleotides outside the gene matches: 7. Per germline, CDR1 MDHEN and CDR2 SYDVKM. This CDR3 contains 15 residues. CDR3 nucleotide sequence: TGTGCCAGCAGTTCTTGGGGGACAGATTCCTACGAGCAGTACTTC. Residues: CASSSWGTDSYEQYF.

V and J are TRBV27 and TRBJ1-2; D perhaps matches TRBD1 (5 bases). This CDR3 contains 12 residues. V lost 4 bases to trimming and J lost 8 bases, with 11 bases between them. The germline gives CDR1 MNHEY, CDR2 SMNVEV (reference sequence). The CDR3 sequence: CASSSEGVGYTF. CDR3 in DNA: TGTGCCAGCAGTTCCGAAGGGGTAGGCTACACCTTC.

The chain couples TRBV6-1 to TRBJ1-5, with 7 bases matching TRBD1. V dropped 4 bases and J dropped 7; count of bases not matched to a gene: 10. Germline CDR1 reads MNHNS; CDR2 reads SASEGT. This CDR3 comprises 15 residues. The chain's CDR3 is CASSAGTAYGQPQHF. Here the CDR3 DNA reads TGTGCCAGCAGTGCGGGGACAGCTTACGGACAGCCCCAGCATTTT.

The chain recombines TRBV27 with TRBJ1-1; D perhaps matches TRBD1 (5 bases). Germline V lookup: CDR1 MNHEY, CDR2 SMNVEV (reference sequence). V was shortened by 3 bases and J by 5 bases, with 10 bases between the two germline ends. This CDR3 is 13 amino acids long. DNA of the CDR3: TGTGCCAGCAGTTTTGGGGGGAGTACTGAAGCTTTCTTT. Its translation is CASSFGGSTEAFF.

This chain joins TRBV2 and TRBJ1-2, with TRBD1 identical over 7 bases. The CDR3 has 12 amino acids. V lost 4 bases, J lost 7 bases, and 3 bases stayed unmatched. Per germline, CDR1 SNHLY and CDR2 FYNNEI. The CDR3 spells CASSGDRSGYTF. CDR3 DNA: TGTGCCAGCAGTGGGGACAGAAGTGGCTACACCTTC. Full variable domain (missing parts from reference TRBV2 and TRBJ1-2): EPEVTQTPSHQVTQMGQEVILRCVPISNHLYFYWYRQILGQKVEFLVSFYNNEISEKSEIFDDQFSVERPDGSNFTLKIRSTKLEDSAMYFCASSGDRSGYTFGSGTRLTVV.

The chain couples TRBV7-6 to TRBJ2-1; 8 nucleotides agree with TRBD1. The CDR3 runs 17 residues. V was clipped by 3 bases and J by 3 bases; unmatched bases: 10. Germline V gives CDR1 SGHVS, CDR2 FNYEAQ. CDR3 residues: CASSFQGTGFIYNEQFF. CDR3 nucleotide sequence: TGTGCCAGCAGCTTCCAAGGGACAGGCTTTATCTACAATGAGCAGTTCTTC.

The rearrangement uses TRBV2 and TRBJ2-1; 9 bases are shared with TRBD1. After removal of 8 bases from V and 2 bases from J, the junction contained 1 base not matched to a gene. The CDR3 is 13 amino acids. The germline gives CDR1 SNHLY, CDR2 FYNNEI. CDR3 region: CASDRGTYNEQFF. In DNA form, the CDR3 reads TGTGCCAGCGACAGGGGGACCTACAATGAGCAGTTCTTC.